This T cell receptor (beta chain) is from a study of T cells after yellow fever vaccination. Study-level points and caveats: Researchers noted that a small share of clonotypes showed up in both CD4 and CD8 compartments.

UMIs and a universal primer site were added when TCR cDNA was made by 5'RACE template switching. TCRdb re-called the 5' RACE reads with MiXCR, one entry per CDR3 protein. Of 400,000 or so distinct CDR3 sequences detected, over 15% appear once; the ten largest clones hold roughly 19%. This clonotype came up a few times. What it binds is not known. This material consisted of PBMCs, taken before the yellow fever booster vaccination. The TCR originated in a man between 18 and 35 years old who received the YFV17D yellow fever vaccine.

The CDR3 bases are TGTGCCAGCAGCCAAGTGAGCGGGGGGGAGACCCAGTACTTC. It specifies CASSQVSGGETQYF. The chain recombines TRBV4-2 with TRBJ2-5; 9 bases align to TRBD2. This CDR3 has 14 residues. CDR1 and CDR2 from the germline V gene are LGHNA and YNFKEQ. The trim removed 1 base at V and 5 bases at J, leaving 2 bases unmatched.